The 9 T cell receptor beta chains reported below all come from one sample, sequenced in a study of T cell repertoires in cytomegalovirus infection. Their antigens are not known. MiXCR, run by TCRdb on the reads, gives a single entry per CDR3 protein. The data hold roughly 500,000 distinct CDR3 sequences, with 33% observed a single time. The sample here was cultured PBMCs, taken from culture after CMV antigen stimulation. All receptors come from a human donor in good health (CMV status not recorded). Some clones in this sample may be carry-over from other donors' samples.

This clonotype occurred a few times. J is TRBJ2-5 and V is TRBV27, with TRBD1 as a possible D gene (6 bases). Between the trimmed V and J ends, which lost 5 bases and 4 bases, there was a span of 17 bases. This CDR3 is built from 15 residues. Germline V gene sequence: CDR1 MNHEY, CDR2 SMNVEV (reference sequence). This CDR3 is CASSRWDRGGETQYF. CDR3 bases: TGTGCCAGCAGTCGATGGGACCGAGGGGGAGAGACCCAGTACTTC.

The chain links TRBV6-2 or TRBV6-3 to TRBJ2-7; 10 nucleotides align to TRBD2. There are 16 residues in the CDR3. V trimming: 5 bases; J trimming: 7 bases; junction bases outside the gene matches: 14. Germline CDR1 reads MNHEY; CDR2 reads SVGEGT. CDR3 nucleotide sequence: TGTGCCAGCAGTAACAGCGGGAGGGCCGACTTAGGGGAGCAGTACGTC. It codes for CASSNSGRADLGEQYV.

This clonotype has more than one count but fewer than ten. The J gene is TRBJ2-1, the V gene TRBV4-2; tentatively, D is TRBD2 (6 bases). This CDR3 is built from 17 residues. The ends were cut back, 4 bases at V and 6 bases at J, with 22 bases in the middle. Germline V gene lookup returns CDR1 LGHNA and CDR2 YNFKEQ. The CDR3 region is CASSRLNGAGGFNEQFF. The CDR3 DNA is TGTGCCAGCAGCCGGCTGAACGGAGCCGGGGGTTTCAATGAGCAGTTCTTC.

Concerning this clonotype itself: A much bigger clone sits one base away, suggesting this may be a read error. The chain is built from TRBV7-2 and TRBJ1-3; possible D gene TRBD1, 5 bases. V was trimmed by 4 bases and J by 0 bases, leaving 28 bases between them. There are 21 residues in the CDR3. The germline V gene encodes CDR1 SGHTA and CDR2 FQGNSA. The CDR3 coding sequence is TGTGCCAGCAGCTCGACCCCGGGACGGATAGTGGACCTCAACTCTGGAAACACCATATATTTT. Its protein product is CASSSTPGRIVDLNSGNTIYF.

V and J are TRBV4-2 and TRBJ2-1; TRBD2 aligns across 7 bases. Germline trimming cut 0 bases from V and 4 bases from J; bases unmatched to any gene: 3. The CDR3 spans 15 residues. CDR1 LGHNA and CDR2 YNFKEQ come from the germline V gene. The CDR3 DNA reads TGTGCCAGCAGCCAAGAGTCAGCGGGATACAATGAGCAGTTCTTC. Residues: CASSQESAGYNEQFF.

This clonotype has more than one count but fewer than ten. The chain employs TRBV30 and TRBJ1-1, with D unresolved. The germline V gene has CDR1 GTSNPN and CDR2 SVGIG (reference sequence). This CDR3 comprises 12 residues. Trimming left V 0 bases short and J 0 bases short, with 2 bases between. CDR3 amino acids: CAWSVMNTEAFF. The DNA for the CDR3 is TGTGCCTGGAGTGTCATGAACACTGAAGCTTTCTTT.

The chain employs TRBV6-6 and TRBJ2-7, with no clear D. V lost 5 bases and J 7 bases, leaving 12 bases between the germline ends. This CDR3 region has 12 residues. The V gene's germline CDR1 is MNHNY and CDR2 SVGAGI (reference sequence). CDR3 sequence (DNA): TGTGCCAGCAGTCAAGCTTATCGGGAGCAGTACTTC. Translation: CASSQAYREQYF.

This clonotype was seen more than once but under ten times. The rearrangement uses TRBV6-2 or TRBV6-3 and TRBJ1-1; D possibly corresponds to TRBD1 (6 bases). The ends were cut back, 4 bases at V and 2 bases at J, with 14 bases in the middle. The CDR3 totals 15 residues. The germline CDR1 and CDR2 sequences are MNHEY and SVGEGT. The CDR3 DNA sequence: TGTGCCAGCAGTTTCTACGGACAGTCAAACACTGAAGCTTTCTTT. Its translation is CASSFYGQSNTEAFF.

The chain uses TRBV7-3 and TRBJ1-2; 10 bases fit TRBD1. CDR1 and CDR2 from the germline V gene are SGHTA and FQGTGA. Trimming removed 5 bases from V and 2 bases from J; junction bases left unmatched: 5. This CDR3 contains 15 residues. CDR3 DNA sequence: TGTGCCAGCAGCCCCTCGGACAGGGGGAACTATGGCTACACCTTC. Amino acid sequence: CASSPSDRGNYGYTF.